Below are 30 T cell receptor beta chains sequenced from a single sample in a study of blood T cell repertoires in COVID-19. Only in-frame clones appear in the TCRdb table, and some are missing; sequencing was by immunoSEQ multiplex PCR. The sample contains about 410,000 clones, 75% to 90% of which appear only once. The source material was peripheral blood. The receptors derive from a woman aged 30 to 39 with active or convalescent COVID-19.

This chain uses TRBV5-1 with TRBJ1-1; the D gene is possibly TRBD1 (6 bases). Germline lookup yields CDR1 SGHRS and CDR2 YFSETQ. V shed 1 base and J shed 2 bases, with 12 bases lying between them. CDR3 length: 15 residues. The CDR3 is CASSLTSQGNTEAFF. The CDR3 DNA sequence: TGCGCCAGCAGCTTGACGTCACAGGGTAACACTGAAGCTTTCTTT.

This sequence joins TRBV7-8 and TRBJ1-1; tentatively, D is TRBD1 (6 bases). V was cut by 6 bases and J by 6 bases, with 17 bases left in between. The CDR3 has 14 residues. Germline V lookup: CDR1 SGHVS, CDR2 FQNEAQ. The chain's CDR3 is CASRKAGAGSEAFF. Written as DNA, the CDR3 is TGTGCCAGCAGGAAGGCGGGGGCGGGGTCTGAAGCTTTCTTT.

This chain joins TRBV11-2 and TRBJ2-7; 8 positions agree with TRBD2. Per germline, CDR1 SGHAT and CDR2 FQNNGV. The CDR3 sequence is 17 residues long. With V trimmed by 4 bases and J by 5 bases, 16 bases remained unmatched. The chain's CDR3 is CASSSLEGGRGVNEQYF. CDR3 bases: TGTGCCAGCAGCTCCTTAGAGGGAGGGCGGGGGGTCAACGAGCAGTACTTC.

CDR3 protein: CATRDGEPFLSNYGYTF. The DNA for the CDR3 is TGTGCCACTCGAGACGGGGAGCCCTTCCTTTCTAACTATGGCTACACCTTC. The V call is TRBV10-3, the J call TRBJ1-2, with D hard to call. V was pared by 10 bases and J by 0 bases, with 24 bases between. Germline V lookup: CDR1 ENHRY, CDR2 SYGVKD. The CDR3 runs 17 residues.

The J gene is TRBJ2-7, the V gene TRBV7-9; 8 nucleotides line up with TRBD2. CDR3 length: 14 amino acids. Trimming cost V 2 bases and J 5 bases; bases outside gene matches: 5. Germline CDR1 and CDR2: SEHNR and FQNEAQ (reference sequence). CDR3 protein: CASSLSRGDNEQYF. In DNA form, the CDR3 reads TGTGCCAGCAGCTTATCGCGGGGGGATAACGAGCAGTACTTC. Full variable domain (rest looked up from reference TRBV7-9 and TRBJ2-7): DTGVSQNPRHKITKRGQNVTFRCDPISEHNRLYWYRQTLGQGPEFLTYFQNEAQLEKSRLLSDRFSAERPKGSFSTLEIQRTEQGDSAMYLCASSLSRGDNEQYFGPGTRLTVT.

The rearrangement uses TRBV7-9 and TRBJ2-1, with 7 bases fitting TRBD1. Per the germline V gene, CDR1 is SEHNR and CDR2 is FQNEAQ (reference sequence). The CDR3 loop spans 16 amino acids. V lost 4 bases, J lost 4 bases, and 10 bases stayed unmatched. CDR3 in amino acids: CASSSCWGQIYNEQFF. The CDR3 DNA follows: TGTGCCAGCAGCTCCTGTTGGGGACAGATTTACAATGAGCAGTTCTTC.

CDR3 protein: CASSESGIGGRTEAFF. The CDR3 DNA sequence: TGCGCCAGCAGTGAGTCCGGGATCGGGGGGCGGACTGAAGCTTTCTTT. The V gene is TRBV10-1, the J gene TRBJ1-1; D is perhaps TRBD1 (6 bases). CDR3 length: 16 amino acids. Trimming left V 0 bases short and J 5 bases short, with 16 bases between. In germline, CDR1 is WNHNN, CDR2 SYGVQD (reference sequence).

The chain combines TRBV6-1 with TRBJ1-2; D is undetermined. V was cut by 2 bases and J by 4 bases, with 8 bases left in between. Germline V gene sequence: CDR1 MNHNS, CDR2 SASEGT. This CDR3 spans 13 amino acids. The CDR3 sequence: CASSEIGVYGYTF. The CDR3 DNA is TGTGCCAGCAGTGAAATCGGGGTCTATGGCTACACCTTC.

J is TRBJ1-1 and V is TRBV5-1, with a possible D match to TRBD1 (6 bases). There are 14 residues in the CDR3. The germline V gene has CDR1 SGHRS and CDR2 YFSETQ. Trimming left V 4 bases short and J 1 base short, with 11 bases between. The CDR3 loop is CASSEGTQNTEAFF. Here the CDR3 DNA reads TGCGCCAGCAGCGAGGGGACACAGAACACTGAAGCTTTCTTT.

This clone was found a few times. CDR3 DNA sequence: TGCGCCAGCAGCCCCGGGGGGTACCAAGAGACCCAGTACTTC. This sequence encodes CASSPGGYQETQYF. The chain has TRBV4-1 and TRBJ2-5, with TRBD2 identical over 7 bases. The CDR3 loop spans 14 amino acids. Germline-derived CDR1 and CDR2 are MGHRA and YSYEKL. The V segment lost 4 bases and the J segment 0 bases; nucleotides outside the gene matches: 2.

The chain combines TRBV19 with TRBJ2-5; TRBD1 matches 9 bases. J was trimmed by 1 base and V by 3 bases; bases with no gene match: 6. The germline gives CDR1 LNHDA, CDR2 SQIVND (reference sequence). This CDR3 comprises 16 residues. CDR3 sequence reads: CASSMGTGRVQETQYF. The CDR3 DNA sequence: TGTGCCAGTAGTATGGGGACAGGGAGGGTCCAAGAGACCCAGTACTTC.

J is TRBJ2-3 and V is TRBV7-9; TRBD2 aligns across 10 bases. The J segment lost 4 bases and the V segment lost 5 bases, leaving 9 bases of the junction unmatched. The germline gives CDR1 SEHNR, CDR2 FQNEAQ (reference sequence). CDR3 length equals 16 residues. In DNA, the CDR3 is TGTGCCAGCAGCCCGCATCCAGGACTAGCGGCAGATACGCAGTATTTT. Protein: CASSPHPGLAADTQYF. Full variable domain (rest looked up from reference TRBV7-9 and TRBJ2-3): DTGVSQNPRHKITKRGQNVTFRCDPISEHNRLYWYRQTLGQGPEFLTYFQNEAQLEKSRLLSDRFSAERPKGSFSTLEIQRTEQGDSAMYLCASSPHPGLAADTQYFGPGTRLTVL.

The chain is built from TRBV7-9 and TRBJ1-1; weak D call: TRBD1 (6 bases). Germline CDR1 reads SEHNR; CDR2 reads FQNEAQ (reference sequence). V lost 1 base to trimming and J lost 1 base, with 7 bases between them. This CDR3 has 14 amino acids. CDR3 protein: CASSLGQENTEAFF. The CDR3 DNA follows: TGTGCCAGCAGCTTAGGACAGGAGAACACTGAAGCTTTCTTT.

The chain uses TRBV13 and TRBJ2-1; 7 bases map to TRBD1. Germline V lookup: CDR1 PRHDT, CDR2 FYEKMQ (reference sequence). After removal of 3 bases from V and 0 bases from J, the junction contained 2 bases not matched to a gene. The CDR3 is 15 residues long. The CDR3 region is CASSLGQSSYNEQFF. The CDR3 region has the DNA TGTGCCAGCAGCTTGGGACAGAGCTCCTACAATGAGCAGTTCTTC.

V is TRBV10-1 and J is TRBJ1-1; D is uncertain. Germline V gene data show CDR1 as WNHNN and CDR2 as SYGVQD (reference sequence). CDR3 length: 13 residues. V was shortened by 6 bases and J by 2 bases, with 10 bases between the two germline ends. The CDR3 loop is CASSAIPNTEAFF. The DNA of the CDR3 is TGCGCCAGCAGCGCGATCCCTAACACTGAAGCTTTCTTT.

V usage is TRBV15 and J usage is TRBJ1-5, with D tentatively TRBD1 (6 bases). Trimming left V 0 bases short and J 2 bases short, with 20 bases between. From germline, CDR1 is LNHNV and CDR2 YYDKDF (reference sequence). This CDR3 region has 19 residues. The CDR3 DNA follows: TGTGCCACCAGCAGAGATAATCAACAGGGAATTGCGGGCAATCAGCCCCAGCATTTT. Its translation is CATSRDNQQGIAGNQPQHF.

The chain joins TRBV9 to TRBJ1-2, with 7 bases fitting TRBD1. The V segment lost 4 bases and the J segment 0 bases; nucleotides outside the gene matches: 12. From germline, CDR1 is SGDLS and CDR2 YYNGEE. The CDR3 extends over 17 amino acids. The CDR3: CASSPQGVRATNYGYTF. The CDR3 DNA reads as TGTGCCAGCAGCCCCCAGGGGGTGAGGGCTACTAACTATGGCTACACCTTC.

The CDR3 DNA follows: TGTGCCAGCAGCTTGGCCGGGTCTGAAGCTTTCTTT. It encodes CASSLAGSEAFF. The chain recombines TRBV5-4 with TRBJ1-1; no firm D call. The CDR3 sequence is 12 residues long. The germline V and J ends were trimmed by 0 bases and 6 bases, with 6 bases remaining between them. Germline V lookup: CDR1 SGHNT, CDR2 YYREEE (reference sequence). Full variable domain (rest looked up from reference TRBV5-4 and TRBJ1-1): ETGVTQSPTHLIKTRGQQVTLRCSSQSGHNTVSWYQQALGQGPQFIFQYYREEENGRGNFPPRFSGLQFPNYSSELNVNALELDDSALYLCASSLAGSEAFFGQGTRLTVV.

This chain links TRBV29-1 with TRBJ2-7; 9 bases align to TRBD1. CDR3 length: 13 residues. The germline gives CDR1 SQVTM, CDR2 ANQGSEA. J was trimmed by 5 bases and V by 2 bases; bases with no gene match: 4. The CDR3: CSVERTGANEQYF. CDR3 DNA sequence: TGCAGCGTTGAAAGGACAGGGGCCAACGAGCAGTACTTC.

The chain links TRBV20-1 to TRBJ2-7; perhaps TRBD1 as D (5 bases). Germline V CDR1 and CDR2: DFQATT, SNEGSKA (reference sequence). V was shortened by 3 bases and J by 5 bases, with 11 bases between the two germline ends. This CDR3 contains 12 residues. CDR3 DNA sequence: TGCAGTGCTAGTAGGCAGGGCCACGAGCAGTACTTC. It codes for CSASRQGHEQYF.

The V call is TRBV5-1, the J call TRBJ1-1; D gene unclear. Germline CDR1 reads SGHRS; CDR2 reads YFSETQ. Between the trimmed V and J ends, which lost 0 bases and 5 bases, there was a span of 14 bases. The CDR3 extends over 15 amino acids. CDR3 sequence reads: CASSLANGVGTEAFF. CDR3 nucleotides: TGCGCCAGCAGCTTGGCCAACGGGGTCGGGACTGAAGCTTTCTTT.

As to this clone: An end of the junction differs from the germline gene, which may be a read error. The chain uses TRBV12-3 or TRBV12-4 and TRBJ1-4, with no clear D. CDR3 length equals 12 residues. The CDR3 reads CASSLEAHYRIF. The CDR3 nucleotides are TGTGCCAGCAGTCTCGAGGCCCATTATAGGATTTTT.

The J gene is TRBJ2-1, the V gene TRBV11-2; 7 bases line up with TRBD2. Germline V gene sequence: CDR1 SGHAT, CDR2 FQNNGV. CDR3 length: 15 amino acids. Trimming removed 5 bases from V and 8 bases from J; junction bases left unmatched: 12. The CDR3 DNA sequence: TGTGCCAGCAGCCGACGAGCGGGGATTCTGGATGAGCAGTTCTTC. It yields the protein CASSRRAGILDEQFF.

V usage is TRBV4-1 and J usage is TRBJ1-5; no definite D call. Trimming stripped 0 bases from V and 0 bases from J, with 9 bases between. Germline CDR1 reads MGHRA; CDR2 reads YSYEKL. The CDR3 extends over 16 amino acids. CDR3 in amino acids: CASSQDQRGSNQPQHF. The CDR3 DNA sequence: TGCGCCAGCAGCCAAGATCAGCGGGGTAGCAATCAGCCCCAGCATTTT.

This chain connects TRBV10-3 to TRBJ1-6; possibly TRBD1 for D (5 bases). Germline CDR1 is ENHRY and CDR2 is SYGVKD. This CDR3 is built from 16 residues. V gave up 3 bases and J gave up 8 bases, with 17 bases separating them. The CDR3 nucleotides read TGTGCCATCAGTGATCCTAGGGTGGAGGGACATTCACCCCTCCACTTT. Amino acid sequence: CAISDPRVEGHSPLHF.

The sample holds a few counts of this clone. The chain has TRBV3-1 (or the pseudogene TRBV3-2) and TRBJ2-7; 10 positions match TRBD2. The J segment lost 0 bases and the V segment lost 1 base, leaving 6 bases of the junction unmatched. This CDR3 has 17 amino acids. Germline loops: CDR1 LGHDT, CDR2 YNNKEL (reference sequence). This CDR3 is CASSQGSGGRSSYEQYF. The CDR3 DNA reads TGTGCCAGCAGCCAAGGTAGCGGGGGGCGAAGCTCCTACGAGCAGTACTTC.

CDR3 region: CASSQAGTRTSGGPYEQYF. CDR3 DNA sequence: TGTGCCAGCAGCCAAGCCGGGACCAGGACTAGCGGGGGGCCCTACGAGCAGTACTTC. V is TRBV4-2 and J is TRBJ2-7, with 14 positions matching TRBD2. V lost 1 base to trimming and J lost 2 bases; unmatched junction nucleotides: 10. The germline CDR1 and CDR2 sequences are LGHNA and YNFKEQ. The CDR3 runs to 19 residues.

This chain uses TRBV6-2 or TRBV6-3 with TRBJ1-6; D not certain. CDR1 is MNHEY, CDR2 SVGEGT, per germline. V shed 4 bases and J shed 10 bases, with 14 bases lying between them. The length of the CDR3 is 14 residues. CDR3 sequence reads: CASSLVADSSPLHF. The CDR3 DNA sequence: TGTGCCAGCAGTTTAGTGGCGGATAGCTCACCCCTCCACTTT.

The chain employs TRBV5-1 and TRBJ2-3; D gene uncertain. The CDR3 loop spans 12 amino acids. V dropped 1 base and J dropped 5 bases, with 5 bases sitting between them. Germline V gene lookup returns CDR1 SGHRS and CDR2 YFSETQ. The CDR3 coding sequence is TGCGCCAGCAGCTTGCCCCAAGATACGCAGTATTTT. Translated, it gives CASSLPQDTQYF.

This chain links TRBV6-1 with TRBJ1-1, with a tentative D call TRBD1 (5 bases). The CDR3 runs 13 residues. Germline loops: CDR1 MNHNS, CDR2 SASEGT. V shed 2 bases and J shed 5 bases, with 9 bases lying between them. The CDR3 is CASSEFKGTEAFF. CDR3 bases: TGTGCCAGCAGTGAATTTAAGGGGACTGAAGCTTTCTTT.